Listed here are 19 T cell receptor beta chains from one sample, sequenced in a study of blood T cells in healthy people across ages. Alongside a J-beta primer mix, a sample-barcoded 5' primer served in a second PCR lasting roughly 6 to 11 cycles. A single record per CDR3 protein comes from TCRdb applying MiXCR to the 5' RACE reads. This table has about 970,000 distinct CDR3 sequences, roughly 51% appearing once. The sequenced sample was blood. The receptors originated from a woman aged 55-75 years in good health.

This clonotype was counted between two and nine times. The chain joins TRBV4-2 to TRBJ1-4; D not resolved. Between the trimmed V and J ends, which lost 4 bases and 1 base, there was a span of 13 bases. The CDR3 runs to 16 residues. Germline values: CDR1 LGHNA, CDR2 YNFKEQ. The CDR3 here is CASSPAVGGTNEKLFF. The CDR3, as DNA: TGTGCCAGCAGCCCTGCCGTGGGAGGAACTAATGAAAAACTGTTTTTT.

This clonotype was detected a few times. J is TRBJ2-7 and V is TRBV4-1; TRBD2 aligns across 8 bases. Germline values: CDR1 MGHRA, CDR2 YSYEKL. CDR3 length equals 16 residues. J gave up 3 bases and V 4 bases, and 11 bases lay outside the gene matches. The CDR3: CASSPQWSGSYYEQYF. The CDR3 coding sequence is TGCGCCAGCAGCCCGCAATGGAGCGGGAGTTACTACGAGCAGTACTTC.

The chain joins TRBV3-1 to TRBJ2-3; 7 positions match TRBD2. Germline V lookup: CDR1 LGHDT, CDR2 YNNKEL (reference sequence). The junction had 4 bases not matched to a gene; V was cut back by 4 bases and J by 6 bases. This CDR3 contains 13 residues. The CDR3 region is CASSPHGGDTQYF. As DNA, the CDR3 is TGTGCCAGCAGCCCTCACGGGGGGGATACGCAGTATTTT.

The chain combines TRBV3-1 with TRBJ1-1, with D unresolved. V lost 2 bases to trimming and J lost 10 bases, with 14 bases between them. Germline CDR1 LGHDT, CDR2 YNNKEL (reference sequence). The CDR3 runs to 13 residues. As DNA, the CDR3 is TGTGCCAGCAGCCAATCGGCGGTCCCGGCAGCTTTCTTT. Amino acids: CASSQSAVPAAFF.

CDR3 in amino acids: CASRTSSPLHF. CDR3 bases: TGTGCCAGCAGAACAAGCTCACCCCTCCACTTT. This chain joins TRBV6-1 and TRBJ1-6; D remains unclear. CDR1 and CDR2 from the germline V gene are MNHNS and SASEGT. V was trimmed by 6 bases and J by 10 bases, leaving 7 bases between them. The CDR3 loop spans 11 amino acids.

This clonotype was counted between two and nine times. The chain joins TRBV27 to TRBJ2-7, with D tentatively TRBD2 (5 bases). Germline V CDR1 and CDR2: MNHEY, SMNVEV (reference sequence). The germline V and J ends were trimmed by 1 base and 2 bases, with 15 bases remaining between them. This CDR3 region has 16 residues. The CDR3 nucleotides are TGTGCCAGCAGTTTATTGGCGGGTACTGTACCCTACGAGCAGTACTTC. This sequence encodes CASSLLAGTVPYEQYF.

The genes are TRBV20-1 and TRBJ1-4; D gene unclear. Germline V lookup: CDR1 DFQATT, CDR2 SNEGSKA (reference sequence). The CDR3 is 14 amino acids. The V and J ends lost 3 bases and 4 bases respectively, with 12 bases between them. The CDR3 region is CSARPTLGNEKLFF. CDR3 bases: TGCAGTGCTAGGCCGACCCTGGGTAATGAAAAACTGTTTTTT.

Here the CDR3 DNA reads TGTGCCATCAGGGACGGGAGCACAGATACGCAGTATTTT. Amino acids: CAIRDGSTDTQYF. This chain connects TRBV10-3 to TRBJ2-3; no definite D call. The CDR3 covers 13 residues. Germline V gene sequence: CDR1 ENHRY, CDR2 SYGVKD. Trimming stripped 6 bases from V and 0 bases from J, with 7 bases between.

This clonotype has more than one count but fewer than ten. The chain is built from TRBV29-1 and TRBJ2-5, with TRBD2 matching over 7 bases. Germline trimming cut 3 bases from V and 6 bases from J; bases unmatched to any gene: 7. This CDR3 has 13 amino acids. Germline V gene sequence: CDR1 SQVTM, CDR2 ANQGSEA. CDR3 in amino acids: CSVDEVGGKTQYF. CDR3 bases: TGCAGCGTTGATGAGGTGGGAGGGAAGACCCAGTACTTC.

This clonotype was seen only a few times. This chain joins TRBV28 and TRBJ1-1, with D tentatively TRBD1 (5 bases). Germline CDR1 and CDR2: MDHEN and SYDVKM. Trimming removed 5 bases at V and 5 bases at J, with 15 bases between. The length of the CDR3 is 14 residues. The CDR3 region has the DNA TGTGCCAGCAGTAGCAGGGCGGAGGCGACTGAAGCTTTCTTT. It is translated as CASSSRAEATEAFF.

A few counts support this clonotype. This sequence joins TRBV4-1 and TRBJ2-6; 7 nucleotides align to TRBD1. The CDR3 consists of 16 residues. J was trimmed by 2 bases and V by 3 bases; bases with no gene match: 4. Germline V gene sequence: CDR1 MGHRA, CDR2 YSYEKL. The CDR3 here is CASSQATGAGANVLTF. CDR3 coding DNA: TGCGCCAGCAGCCAGGCCACAGGGGCTGGGGCCAACGTCCTGACTTTC.

A few counts support this clonotype. The genes are TRBV29-1 and TRBJ2-7; maybe TRBD1 (5 bases). Per the germline V gene, CDR1 is SQVTM and CDR2 is ANQGSEA. CDR3 length equals 14 residues. V shed 5 bases and J shed 1 base, with 15 bases lying between them. The CDR3 sequence is CSVPSPQGSYEQYF. CDR3 nucleotides: TGCAGCGTTCCATCCCCCCAGGGTTCCTACGAGCAGTACTTC.

The chain recombines TRBV6-1 with TRBJ2-7, with D possibly being TRBD2 (5 bases). Trimming shortened V by 6 bases and J by 7 bases, and 28 bases separated the two germline ends. The CDR3 is 17 residues long. CDR1 is MNHNS and CDR2 is SASEGT in the germline V gene. The chain's CDR3 is CASSNQHLEASYNEQYF. The CDR3 region has the DNA TGTGCCAGCAGCAATCAACACCTGGAGGCATCTTACAATGAGCAGTACTTC.

The rearrangement joins TRBV15 to TRBJ2-5, with TRBD2 matching 14 bases. V shed 5 bases, J shed 5 bases, and the junction held 7 bases outside the gene matches. Germline V lookup: CDR1 LNHNV, CDR2 YYDKDF (reference sequence). The CDR3 covers 16 residues. CDR3 DNA sequence: TGTGCCACCAGCGGACTGACTAGCGGGAGGGTTGAGACCCAGTACTTC. Its protein is CATSGLTSGRVETQYF.

Only a few counts were recorded for this clonotype. V is TRBV7-2 and J is TRBJ2-7, with D possibly matching TRBD1 (6 bases). Trimming stripped 4 bases from V and 3 bases from J, with 13 bases between. The CDR3 length is 14 residues. Per germline, CDR1 SGHTA and CDR2 FQGNSA. The CDR3 here is CASSSTGQFYEQYF. DNA for the CDR3: TGTGCCAGCAGCTCCACCGGACAGTTCTACGAGCAGTACTTC.

This clonotype was counted between two and nine times. V and J are TRBV29-1 and TRBJ2-7; weak D call: TRBD2 (7 bases). This CDR3 is built from 15 residues. Germline values: CDR1 SQVTM, CDR2 ANQGSEA. Trimming took 0 bases from V and 0 from J, leaving 12 bases between them. The DNA of the CDR3 is TGCAGCGTTGAAGATCGGGCGGGGGCCTCCTACGAGCAGTACTTC. As protein: CSVEDRAGASYEQYF.

The chain recombines TRBV29-1 with TRBJ1-1; 7 bases map to TRBD1. The CDR3 runs 14 residues. CDR1 and CDR2 from the germline V gene are SQVTM and ANQGSEA. J gave up 2 bases and V 2 bases, and 5 bases lay outside the gene matches. Written as DNA, the CDR3 is TGCAGCGTTGAAATAGGGGGCATCAACACTGAAGCTTTCTTT. It specifies CSVEIGGINTEAFF.

This chain connects TRBV28 to TRBJ2-1, with D possibly TRBD1 on 6 matching bases. The germline V and J ends were trimmed by 1 base and 3 bases, with 13 bases remaining between them. Germline V gene sequence: CDR1 MDHEN, CDR2 SYDVKM. The CDR3 totals 16 residues. Written as DNA, the CDR3 is TGTGCCAGCAGTTTATTTCCAGGGGCAAACTACAATGAGCAGTTCTTC. The encoded protein is CASSLFPGANYNEQFF. Based on the CDR3 plus reference TRBV28 and TRBJ2-1, the full variable domain is DVKVTQSSRYLVKRTGEKVFLECVQDMDHENMFWYRQDPGLGLRLIYFSYDVKMKEKGDIPEGYSVSREKKERFSLILESASTNQTSMYLCASSLFPGANYNEQFFGPGTRLTVL.

CDR3 DNA: TGTGCCAGCAGCCAGCAGCCGGCCCCGTACCAAGAGACCCAGTACTTC. Translated: CASSQQPAPYQETQYF. The rearrangement uses TRBV7-2 and TRBJ2-5; D not certain. The ends were cut back, 5 bases at V and 0 bases at J, with 16 bases in the middle. This CDR3 has 16 amino acids. Germline loops: CDR1 SGHTA, CDR2 FQGNSA.